These 9 T cell receptor beta chains originate from one sample sequenced in a study of human thymus T cells (TCRdb year 2020). The library was made by the immunoSEQ multiplex PCR assay. TCRdb holds this immuneACCESS table with in-frame rearrangements only. Some clones are missing; in checked studies, unresolved V genes explain under half, and the rest has no known cause. This sample lists tens of thousands of clones; 85% to 95% were detected once. Clones ranked in the top ten supply under 0.04% of the sample. The thymus tissue came from surgical resects taken out during corrective cardiac surgery. The sequenced sample was thymus tissue. Receptors originate from a girl less than two years old with a congenital heart defect but otherwise immunologically healthy.

This clone was detected only a few times. The chain is built from TRBV29-1 and TRBJ1-1; D remains unclear. Per germline, CDR1 SQVTM and CDR2 ANQGSEA. This CDR3 has 10 amino acids. V lost 4 bases, J lost 6 bases, and 6 bases lay in between. CDR3 in DNA: TGCAGCGTTGGGGTACCTGAAGCTTTCTTT. The encoded protein is CSVGVPEAFF.

This clone has only one observation. The chain combines TRBV2 with TRBJ1-2, with D uncertain. This CDR3 spans 14 amino acids. The germline gives CDR1 SNHLY, CDR2 FYNNEI. Trimming removed 7 bases from V and 0 bases from J, with 12 bases in between. The CDR3 DNA reads as TGTGCCAGCATAGATACCGAGACTAACTATGGCTACACCTTC. It is translated as CASIDTETNYGYTF. Combining the CDR3 with reference TRBV2 and TRBJ1-2 gives the whole variable domain EPEVTQTPSHQVTQMGQEVILRCVPISNHLYFYWYRQILGQKVEFLVSFYNNEISEKSEIFDDQFSVERPDGSNFTLKIRSTKLEDSAMYFCASIDTETNYGYTFGSGTRLTVV.

This chain links TRBV11-2 with TRBJ1-2; tentative D call: TRBD1 (5 bases). V was pared by 2 bases and J by 3 bases, with 16 bases between. Germline V gives CDR1 SGHAT, CDR2 FQNNGV. The CDR3 is 16 amino acids. The CDR3 coding sequence is TGTGCCAGCAGCTTAAAGTGGTCAGGGCAGGACTATGGCTACACCTTC. The encoded protein is CASSLKWSGQDYGYTF. The full variable domain, completed using reference TRBV11-2 and TRBJ1-2, is EAGVAQSPRYKIIEKRQSVAFWCNPISGHATLYWYQQILGQGPKLLIQFQNNGVVDDSQLPKDRFSAERLKGVDSTLKIQPAKLEDSAVYLCASSLKWSGQDYGYTFGSGTRLTVV.

The gene calls are TRBV7-2 and TRBJ2-1; D unclear. V dropped 0 bases and J dropped 3 bases, with 9 bases sitting between them. Germline values: CDR1 SGHTA, CDR2 FQGNSA. CDR3 length: 15 residues. In nucleotides, the CDR3 is TGTGCCAGCAGCTTAGCGCGTGCGCGCTACAATGAGCAGTTCTTC. It yields the protein CASSLARARYNEQFF. The full variable domain, in which reference TRBV7-2 and TRBJ2-1 provide the parts outside the CDR3, is GAGVSQSPSNKVTEKGKDVELRCDPISGHTALYWYRQSLGQGLEFLIYFQGNSAPDKSGLPSDRFSAERTGGSVSTLTIQRTQQEDSAVYLCASSLARARYNEQFFGPGTRLTVL.

J is TRBJ1-4 and V is TRBV9, with 9 nucleotides matching TRBD1. In germline, CDR1 is SGDLS, CDR2 YYNGEE. With V trimmed by 4 bases and J by 5 bases, 6 bases remained unmatched. The CDR3 extends over 15 amino acids. CDR3 protein: CASSRAGTGNEKLFF. DNA of the CDR3: TGTGCCAGCAGCCGAGCCGGGACAGGGAATGAAAAACTGTTTTTT.

The chain joins TRBV7-3 to TRBJ2-3, with TRBD2 identical over 7 bases. Germline V gives CDR1 SGHTA, CDR2 FQGTGA. The J segment lost 0 bases and the V segment lost 4 bases, leaving 4 bases of the junction unmatched. This CDR3 region has 15 residues. This CDR3 is CASSSLAESTDTQYF. CDR3 sequence (DNA): TGTGCCAGCAGCTCGCTAGCGGAGAGCACAGATACGCAGTATTTT.

The J gene is TRBJ1-4, the V gene TRBV2; TRBD1 matches at 7 bases. Germline V gene sequence: CDR1 SNHLY, CDR2 FYNNEI. V shed 5 bases and J 4 bases; nucleotides not matched to a gene: 19. This CDR3 has 19 amino acids. CDR3 coding DNA: TGTGCCAGCAGTCCCGACAGGGCCCCATTTCGTCACTTTAATGAAAAACTGTTTTTT. Translating gives CASSPDRAPFRHFNEKLFF.

The chain joins TRBV18 to TRBJ2-6; 9 positions match TRBD1. Germline CDR1 KGHSH, CDR2 LQKENI. This CDR3 is built from 20 residues. J was trimmed by 0 bases and V by 4 bases; bases with no gene match: 13. CDR3 in amino acids: CASSLSGTGKSLSGANVLTF. The CDR3 bases are TGTGCCAGCTCACTCTCCGGGACAGGGAAGTCCCTCTCTGGGGCCAACGTCCTGACTTTC.

CDR3 protein: CASSPGLCGGTDTQYF. The CDR3 nucleotides read TGTGCCAGCAGCCCCGGACTGTGTGGGGGCACAGATACGCAGTATTTT. This rearrangement joins TRBV5-6 to TRBJ2-3, with TRBD2 as a possible D gene (5 bases). CDR1 is SGHDT and CDR2 is YYEEEE in the germline V gene. This CDR3 spans 16 amino acids. V lost 4 bases and J 1 base, leaving 16 bases between the germline ends. The full variable domain, completed using reference TRBV5-6 and TRBJ2-3, is DAGVTQSPTHLIKTRGQQVTLRCSPKSGHDTVSWYQQALGQGPQFIFQYYEEEERQRGNFPDRFSGHQFPNYSSELNVNALLLGDSALYLCASSPGLCGGTDTQYFGPGTRLTVL.